The 14 T cell receptor beta chains presented below share a single source sample, sequenced in a study of a mutant IDH1 vaccine in newly diagnosed glioma. Antigens of these TCRs are unknown. The assay was immunoSEQ multiplex PCR, and TCRdb's table has in-frame clones only and misses some. The sample holds 20,000 to 25,000 clones, roughly 89% seen once. Time point in this sample: week 11, during vaccination. Vaccination comprised doses that each held 300 ug of mutant IDH1 20-mer peptide, plus topical imiquimod. This specimen was PBMCs, taken from a glioma patient whose treatment included an IDH1 peptide vaccine. The receptors here all came from a woman in her thirties or forties with glioma.

This clone was found a few times. The chain carries TRBV30 and TRBJ2-5; D may be TRBD2 (5 bases). The V gene's germline CDR1 is GTSNPN and CDR2 SVGIG (reference sequence). The germline V and J ends were trimmed by 3 bases and 7 bases, with 21 bases remaining between them. This CDR3 contains 15 residues. The CDR3 DNA follows: TGTGCCTGGAGCCGACTCTCCGGGAACGCCGGGACCCAGTACTTC. Translated, it gives CAWSRLSGNAGTQYF.

The J gene is TRBJ2-7, the V gene TRBV6-5; 11 nucleotides align to TRBD1. The length of the CDR3 is 14 residues. Germline V CDR1 and CDR2: MNHEY, SVGAGI. V shed 6 bases, J shed 6 bases, and the junction held 7 bases outside the gene matches. The CDR3 loop reads CASRKPGQGGEQYF. The CDR3 DNA reads as TGTGCCAGCAGGAAACCGGGACAGGGGGGCGAGCAGTACTTC.

V is TRBV6-5 and J is TRBJ2-3, with a weak D call TRBD2 (6 bases). The CDR3 runs to 13 residues. Trimming pared 2 bases from V and 10 bases from J, leaving 13 bases between. Germline loops: CDR1 MNHEY, CDR2 SVGAGI. The DNA for the CDR3 is TGTGCCAGCAGTTACCTGCGGGGACGAGCGCAGTATTTT. Protein product: CASSYLRGRAQYF.

The chain has TRBV5-1 and TRBJ2-1; 7 nucleotides match TRBD2. The CDR3 covers 14 residues. Germline CDR1 is SGHRS and CDR2 is YFSETQ. The V segment lost 1 base and the J segment 11 bases; nucleotides outside the gene matches: 9. The CDR3 protein is CASSLYAGDLKQFF. In DNA form, the CDR3 reads TGCGCCAGCAGCTTGTATGCGGGAGACCTCAAGCAGTTCTTC.

The gene calls are TRBV30 and TRBJ1-1; D not resolved. CDR1 is GTSNPN, CDR2 SVGIG, per germline (reference sequence). Deletions cut 5 bases from V and 3 bases from J, with 16 bases between. This CDR3 contains 14 residues. CDR3 sequence: CAWDPTFVDTEAFF. CDR3 DNA: TGTGCCTGGGACCCAACGTTCGTGGACACTGAAGCTTTCTTT.

This rearrangement joins TRBV25-1 to TRBJ2-5; TRBD2 matches 14 bases. J lost 4 bases, V lost 4 bases, and 5 bases had no gene match. The CDR3 sequence is 16 residues long. Germline CDR1 reads MGHDK; CDR2 reads SYGVNS. The CDR3 bases are TGTGCCAGCAGTGCCGGACTAGCGGGAGGAGTAGAGACCCAGTACTTC. Translating gives CASSAGLAGGVETQYF.

This chain links TRBV6-5 with TRBJ1-1, with TRBD1 as a possible D gene (5 bases). CDR3 length equals 13 residues. V lost 6 bases to trimming and J lost 2 bases, with 10 bases between them. CDR1 and CDR2 from the germline V gene are MNHEY and SVGAGI. CDR3 loop: CASRGVGNTEAFF. The CDR3 DNA sequence: TGTGCCAGCAGGGGGGTGGGAAACACTGAAGCTTTCTTT.

The chain couples TRBV10-2 to TRBJ1-5, with D possibly TRBD1 on 5 matching bases. The CDR3 extends over 15 amino acids. Germline-derived CDR1 and CDR2 are WSHSY and SAAADI. The ends were cut back, 4 bases at V and 0 bases at J, with 10 bases in the middle. The CDR3 DNA follows: TGCGCCAGCAGTGCTTTGGGGACTAGCAATCAGCCCCAGCATTTT. This gives the protein CASSALGTSNQPQHF.

The chain has TRBV4-3 and TRBJ1-4; D is ambiguous. V shed 0 bases and J shed 5 bases, with 13 bases lying between them. The CDR3 consists of 16 residues. Germline CDR1 and CDR2: LGHNA and YSLEER. The CDR3 nucleotides read TGCGCCAGCAGCCAAGATGGAGGGAGCGGGAATGAAAAACTGTTTTTT. The encoded protein is CASSQDGGSGNEKLFF.

This clone occurred once. In nucleotides, the CDR3 is TGTGCCAGTAGGAACAGGGGCCAGAACTCCTACGAGCAGTACTTC. Amino acid sequence: CASRNRGQNSYEQYF. J is TRBJ2-7 and V is TRBV19; 7 bases fit TRBD1. Germline values: CDR1 LNHDA, CDR2 SQIVND (reference sequence). This CDR3 region has 15 residues. V lost 6 bases, J lost 0 bases, and 8 bases stayed unmatched. Drawing the rest from reference TRBV19 and TRBJ2-7, the complete variable domain is DGGITQSPKYLFRKEGQNVTLSCEQNLNHDAMYWYRQDPGQGLRLIYYSQIVNDFQKGDIAEGYSVSREKKESFPLTVTSAQKNPTAFYLCASRNRGQNSYEQYFGPGTRLTVT.

This rearrangement joins TRBV4-1 to TRBJ2-1; 8 bases are shared with TRBD2. V lost 1 base, J lost 0 bases, and 5 bases stayed unmatched. The CDR3 runs 17 residues. CDR1 and CDR2 from the germline V gene are MGHRA and YSYEKL. The CDR3 DNA follows: TGCGCCAGCAGCCAAGCGTCGCTAGCGGGCTCCTACAATGAGCAGTTCTTC. Translated: CASSQASLAGSYNEQFF.

The rearrangement links TRBV6-5 to TRBJ2-6; D remains ambiguous. This CDR3 comprises 15 residues. Germline values: CDR1 MNHEY, CDR2 SVGAGI. V was trimmed by 4 bases and J by 0 bases, leaving 7 bases between them. CDR3 in amino acids: CASSLGISGANVLTF. The CDR3 DNA is TGTGCCAGCAGTTTGGGAATCTCTGGGGCCAACGTCCTGACTTTC.

V gene TRBV28 combines with J gene TRBJ1-5, with a weak D call TRBD1 (5 bases). V lost 6 bases, J lost 3 bases, and 12 bases lay in between. CDR3 length: 14 amino acids. Germline V gene sequence: CDR1 MDHEN, CDR2 SYDVKM. The CDR3 protein is CASRTEGNNQPQHF. CDR3 nucleotides: TGTGCCAGCAGGACGGAGGGGAACAATCAGCCCCAGCATTTT.

The chain links TRBV1 to TRBJ2-2; no check of the table's D call, TRBD1, against the DNA was made. TRBV1 is an annotated pseudogene. The CDR3 totals 19 residues. The CDR3 DNA reads TGCACCAGCAGCCAAGATCCTGCTTCCGGGACAGGGGTTACCGGGGAGCTGTTTTTT. This encodes CTSSQDPASGTGVTGELFF.